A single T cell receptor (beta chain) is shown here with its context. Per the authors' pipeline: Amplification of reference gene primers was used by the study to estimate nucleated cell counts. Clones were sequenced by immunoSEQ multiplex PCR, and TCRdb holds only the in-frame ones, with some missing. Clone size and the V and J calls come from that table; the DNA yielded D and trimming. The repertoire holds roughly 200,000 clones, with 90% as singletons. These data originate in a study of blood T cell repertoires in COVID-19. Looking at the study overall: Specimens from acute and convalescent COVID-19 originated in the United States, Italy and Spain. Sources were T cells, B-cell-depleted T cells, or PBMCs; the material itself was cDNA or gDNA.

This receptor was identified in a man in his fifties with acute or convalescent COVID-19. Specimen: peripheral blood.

CDR3 protein: CASSVTSGRNTGELFF. CDR3 DNA: TGTGCCAGCAGTGTAACTAGCGGGAGGAACACCGGGGAGCTGTTTTTT. V and J are TRBV2 and TRBJ2-2; 11 bases are a match to TRBD2. J was trimmed by 1 base and V by 4 bases; bases with no gene match: 2. Germline V gene data show CDR1 as SNHLY and CDR2 as FYNNEI. The CDR3 is 16 residues long.